The entry that follows covers one TCR beta chain sequence. Clones were read by immunoSEQ multiplex PCR, and TCRdb kept only the in-frame ones, dropping some. Of about 53,000 clones in the sample, about nine tenths were seen once. The CDR3 runs to 15 residues. The entry originates in a study of control samples from healthy donors and cancer patients. The source of this sequence is a man between 60 and 75 years old with head and neck cancer. J is TRBJ1-6 and V is TRBV21-1. TRBV21-1 is marked as a pseudogene. The sample consisted of PBMCs. CDR3 nucleotide sequence: TGTGCCAGCAGCAAAGCGGAAAGGGTTAATTCACCCCTCCACTTT. Its translation: CASSKAERVNSPLHF.